A selection of T cell receptor beta chains follows, all from one sample in a study of CD8+ T cells in alopecia areata. The protocol was immunoSEQ multiplex PCR, while the TCRdb copy is restricted to in-frame clones and leaves out a portion. The sample consists of around 270,000 clones, 58% of them appearing once. Sequenced material: CD4+ T cells sorted from blood, taken at week 24, from a patient treated with tofacitinib. The receptors originated from a human donor with alopecia areata. CDR3s include the opening cysteine and the closing phenylalanine or tryptophan. Fields, in order: clone size, J gene, V gene, CDR3 length, D gene, CDR3 DNA, CDR3 protein. A D gene is named only where the DNA matches it firmly. Clone size is stated in some rows and not others, as once, few, many or a class when expanded.

few TRBJ2-2 TRBV5-1 17 . TGCGCCAGCAGCTTGGTAGTTCCAGTCTCGAACACCGGGGAGCTGTTTTTT CASSLVVPVSNTGELFF
. TRBJ1-4 TRBV7-2 15 . TGTGCCAGCAGCCCCCAAAAGGGGATCGGTGAAAAACTGTTTTTT CASSPQKGIGEKLFF
. TRBJ1-2 TRBV5-4 14 . TGTGCCAGCAGCTTCGACAGGCGTTCCCATGGCTACACCTTC CASSFDRRSHGYTF
. TRBJ2-7 TRBV6-5 14 TRBD2 TGTGCCAGCAGGGGAGGGACCCCTTGGGGCGAGCAGTACTTC CASRGGTPWGEQYF
few TRBJ1-5 TRBV18 17 . TGTGCCAGCTCACCAATATATACGGGCGGGAGCAATCAGCCCCAGCATTTT CASSPIYTGGSNQPQHF
few TRBJ1-1 TRBV30 13 . TGTGCCTGGAGCGTGGACAGCGACACTGAAGCTTTCTTT CAWSVDSDTEAFF
few TRBJ2-5 TRBV7-6 14 TRBD2 TGTGCCAGCAGCTTAGCCGGACTAGAGGAGACCCAGTACTTC CASSLAGLEETQYF
. TRBJ2-7 TRBV28 13 . TGTGCCAGCAGTCGCGGTCGCGGCCGCGAGCAGTACTTC CASSRGRGREQYF
. TRBJ1-2 TRBV2 14 . TGTGCCAGCAGTGTCTTAAACAGGGAATATGGCTACACCTTC CASSVLNREYGYTF
once TRBJ2-7 TRBV11-1 12 . TGTGCCAGCACCACCCAGGGCGCCGAGCAGTACTTC CASTTQGAEQYF
few TRBJ1-1 TRBV30 13 . TGTGCCTGGAGTGGAAATTTGAACACTGAAGCTTTCTTT CAWSGNLNTEAFF
. TRBJ1-1 TRBV6-8 16 TRBD1 TGTGCCAGCAGTTACTCGAGACAGGGGGCTCGAACTGAAGCTTTCTTT CASSYSRQGARTEAFF
. TRBJ1-2 TRBV7-9 14 . TGTGCCAGCAGCCTCGACGGGGGGATCTATGGCTACACCTTC CASSLDGGIYGYTF
few TRBJ1-2 TRBV30 15 . TGTGCCTGGAGCCCCCGGGCCGCGAGGGACTATGGCTACACCTTC CAWSPRAARDYGYTF
once TRBJ2-7 TRBV6-5 13 . TGTGCCAGCAGCCGGGACACGTCCTACGAGCAGTACTTC CASSRDTSYEQYF
. TRBJ2-7 TRBV30 14 . TGTGCCTGGAGGTCAGGGGAGTTTTCCTCTCGGCAGTACTTC CAWRSGEFSSRQYF
. TRBJ2-3 TRBV4-3 13 . TGCGCCAGCAGCCGCAGAGGGACAGATACGCAGTATTTT CASSRRGTDTQYF
. TRBJ2-3 TRBV2 12 . TGTGCCAGCAGTGGAGTCGCCGCGGCGCAGTATTTT CASSGVAAAQYF
. TRBJ1-1 TRBV5-1 14 . TGCGCCAGCAGCTTTCAGGGGATGAACACTGAAGCTTTCTTT CASSFQGMNTEAFF
. TRBJ2-5 TRBV4-3 13 . TGCGCCAGCAGTCGGCACAGGGAAGAGACCCAGTACTTC CASSRHREETQYF
. TRBJ2-5 TRBV5-4 14 . TGTGCCAGCACGGCCGCCCAGGGAACGGAGACCCAGTACTTC CASTAAQGTETQYF
few TRBJ2-3 TRBV28 15 TRBD2 TGTGCCAGCAGTCCTTTTACGGGGGGGATAGATACGCAGTATTTT CASSPFTGGIDTQYF
. TRBJ2-5 TRBV27 16 TRBD2 TGTGCCAGCAGTCTCGGACTAGCGGGGGGATACGAGACCCAGTACTTC CASSLGLAGGYETQYF
. TRBJ2-5 TRBV28 14 . TGTGCCAGCAGTTCCAGGGCAGGTGGAGAGACCCAGTACTTC CASSSRAGGETQYF
few TRBJ1-6 TRBV28 15 TRBD1 TGTGCCACCATCTCCCGACAGGGGGCTTATTCACCCCTCCACTTT CATISRQGAYSPLHF
. TRBJ2-7 TRBV9 14 . TGTGCCAGCAGCGTAGCGAGCATTACCTACGAGCAGTACTTC CASSVASITYEQYF
. TRBJ2-1 TRBV14 17 . TGTGCCAGCAGCCACCTACGGGGTACGGGCTCCTACAATGAGCAGTTCTTC CASSHLRGTGSYNEQFF
. TRBJ1-5 TRBV4-2 14 . TGTGCCAGCAGCCAAGTTCTAGGAGCGCAGCCCCAGCATTTT CASSQVLGAQPQHF
. TRBJ2-5 TRBV18 14 TRBD2 TGTGCCAGCTCACCAGAACTAGCGGAAGAGACCCAGTACTTC CASSPELAEETQYF
few TRBJ2-7 TRBV29-1 12 . TGCAGCGCCCGAGGGCCTACCTACGAGCAGTACTTC CSARGPTYEQYF
few TRBJ2-3 TRBV5-1 16 TRBD2 TGCGCCAGCAGCTTGTCTAGCGGGGGACTCACAGATACGCAGTATTTT CASSLSSGGLTDTQYF
. TRBJ1-5 TRBV5-5 15 . TGTGCCAGCTCCTCCCGACGGAGACGATATCAGCCCCAGCATTTT CASSSRRRRYQPQHF
. TRBJ1-2 TRBV11-2 13 . TGTGCCAGCAGCTTAGACAGGCACGATGGCTACACCTTC CASSLDRHDGYTF
once TRBJ1-6 TRBV7-2 18 TRBD1 TGTGCCAGCAGCTTAGCCCTAATTGGGGACAGGGGGATTTCACCCCTCCACTTT CASSLALIGDRGISPLHF
. TRBJ1-5 TRBV7-9 15 TRBD1 TGTGCCAGCAGCTCGACAGGGGAAATTAATCAGCCCCAGCATTTT CASSSTGEINQPQHF
. TRBJ2-7 TRBV4-3 13 . TGCGCCAGCAGCCTAGGACAGACCTACGAGCAGTACTTC CASSLGQTYEQYF
. TRBJ2-5 TRBV13 12 . TGTGCCAGCAGCTTTATGAAGGAGGAACTGTACTTC CASSFMKEELYF
few TRBJ2-2 TRBV10-3 15 . TGTGCCATCAGTGAGCGCTTACCAGCCGCCGGGGAGCTGTTTTTT CAISERLPAAGELFF
few TRBJ1-1 TRBV23-1 13 . TGCGCCAGCAGTCAATCGGTGGGACATGAAGCTTTCTTT CASSQSVGHEAFF
. TRBJ1-6 TRBV2 14 . TGTGCCAGCAGTGCTAGGACAGCGGATTCACCCCTCCACTTT CASSARTADSPLHF
. TRBJ2-7 TRBV29-1 13 TRBD1 TGCAGCGCTAGGACAGGGGGAAGGTACGAGCAGTACTTC CSARTGGRYEQYF